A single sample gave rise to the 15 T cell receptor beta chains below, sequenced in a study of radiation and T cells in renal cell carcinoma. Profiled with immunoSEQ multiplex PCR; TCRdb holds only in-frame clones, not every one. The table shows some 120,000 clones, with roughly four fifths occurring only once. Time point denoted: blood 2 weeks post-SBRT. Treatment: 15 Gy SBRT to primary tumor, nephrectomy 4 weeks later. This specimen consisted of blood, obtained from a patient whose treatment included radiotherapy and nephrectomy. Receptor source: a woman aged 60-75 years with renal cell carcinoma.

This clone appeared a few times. This CDR3 is CASSDLSGNYGYTF. The DNA for the CDR3 is TGTGCCAGCAGTGACCTCTCCGGGAACTATGGCTACACCTTC. This chain links TRBV2 with TRBJ1-2; D unresolved. The CDR3 length is 14 residues. Germline V gene data show CDR1 as SNHLY and CDR2 as FYNNEI. Trimming removed 3 bases from V and 2 bases from J, with 10 bases in between.

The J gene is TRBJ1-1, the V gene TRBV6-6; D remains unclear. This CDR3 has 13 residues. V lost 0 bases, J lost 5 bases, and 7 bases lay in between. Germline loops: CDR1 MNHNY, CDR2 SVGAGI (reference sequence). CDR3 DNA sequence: TGTGCCAGCAGTTACTCACCACGGACTGAAGCTTTCTTT. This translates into CASSYSPRTEAFF.

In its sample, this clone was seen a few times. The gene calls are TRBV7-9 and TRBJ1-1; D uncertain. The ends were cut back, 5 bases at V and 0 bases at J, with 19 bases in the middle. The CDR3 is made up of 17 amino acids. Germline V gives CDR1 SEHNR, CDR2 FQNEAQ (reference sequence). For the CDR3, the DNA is TGTGCCAGCAGCCCTACCCCCGCGAATTACTTGAACACTGAAGCTTTCTTT. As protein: CASSPTPANYLNTEAFF.

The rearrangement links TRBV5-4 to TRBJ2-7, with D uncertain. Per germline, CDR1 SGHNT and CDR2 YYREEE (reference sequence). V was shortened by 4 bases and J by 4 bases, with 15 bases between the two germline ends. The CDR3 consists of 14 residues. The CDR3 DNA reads TGTGCCAGCAGCCCGACCCACGCTCAGTACGAGCAGTACTTC. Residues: CASSPTHAQYEQYF.

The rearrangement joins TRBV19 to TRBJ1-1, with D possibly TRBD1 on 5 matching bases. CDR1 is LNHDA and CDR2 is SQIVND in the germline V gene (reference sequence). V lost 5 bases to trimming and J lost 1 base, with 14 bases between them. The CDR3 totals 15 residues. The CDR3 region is CASSLRPGGNTEAFF. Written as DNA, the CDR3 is TGTGCCAGTAGTCTTAGACCCGGGGGGAACACTGAAGCTTTCTTT.

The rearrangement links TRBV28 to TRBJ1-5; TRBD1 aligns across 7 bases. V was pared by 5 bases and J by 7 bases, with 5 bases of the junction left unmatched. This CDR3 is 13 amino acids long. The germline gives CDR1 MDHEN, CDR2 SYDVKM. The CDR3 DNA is TGTGCCAGCAGTCTCAGGGGGTCCCAGCCCCAGCATTTT. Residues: CASSLRGSQPQHF.

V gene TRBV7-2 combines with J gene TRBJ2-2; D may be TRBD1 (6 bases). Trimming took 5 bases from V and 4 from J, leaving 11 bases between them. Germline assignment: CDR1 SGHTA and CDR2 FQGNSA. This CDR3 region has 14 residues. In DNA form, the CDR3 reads TGTGCCAGCAGCCAGAACAGGGTCACCGGGGAGCTGTTTTTT. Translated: CASSQNRVTGELFF.

The CDR3 loop is CASSPPASQATPETQYF. CDR3 nucleotide sequence: TGCGCCAGCAGCCCACCGGCCAGTCAGGCGACCCCAGAGACCCAGTACTTC. The chain combines TRBV4-1 with TRBJ2-5; D not resolved. The germline V and J ends were trimmed by 4 bases and 4 bases, with 22 bases remaining between them. Germline CDR1 MGHRA, CDR2 YSYEKL. The CDR3 covers 17 residues.

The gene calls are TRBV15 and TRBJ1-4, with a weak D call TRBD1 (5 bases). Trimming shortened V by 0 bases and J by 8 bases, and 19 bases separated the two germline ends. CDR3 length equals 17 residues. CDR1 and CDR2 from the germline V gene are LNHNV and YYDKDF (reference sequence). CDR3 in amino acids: CATSRDRGHGAGEKLFF. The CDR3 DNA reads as TGTGCCACCAGCAGAGATCGTGGTCACGGGGCAGGGGAAAAACTGTTTTTT.

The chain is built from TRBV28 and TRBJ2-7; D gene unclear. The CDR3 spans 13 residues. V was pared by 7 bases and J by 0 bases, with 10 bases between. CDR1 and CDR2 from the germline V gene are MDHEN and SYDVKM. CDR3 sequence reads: CASNVGISYEQYF. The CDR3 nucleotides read TGTGCCAGCAACGTAGGTATCTCCTACGAGCAGTACTTC.

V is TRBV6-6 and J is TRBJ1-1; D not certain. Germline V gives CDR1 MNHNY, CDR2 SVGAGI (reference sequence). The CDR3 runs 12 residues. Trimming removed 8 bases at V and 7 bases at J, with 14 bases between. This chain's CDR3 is CASLRRNGEAFF. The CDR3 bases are TGTGCCAGCCTCCGGCGGAACGGTGAAGCTTTCTTT.

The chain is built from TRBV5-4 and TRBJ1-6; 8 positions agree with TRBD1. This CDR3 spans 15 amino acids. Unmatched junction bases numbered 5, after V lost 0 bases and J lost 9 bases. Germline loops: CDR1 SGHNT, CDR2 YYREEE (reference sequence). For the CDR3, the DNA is TGTGCCAGCAGCTTGGAAGCAGGGGGCGGTTCACCCCTCCACTTT. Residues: CASSLEAGGGSPLHF.

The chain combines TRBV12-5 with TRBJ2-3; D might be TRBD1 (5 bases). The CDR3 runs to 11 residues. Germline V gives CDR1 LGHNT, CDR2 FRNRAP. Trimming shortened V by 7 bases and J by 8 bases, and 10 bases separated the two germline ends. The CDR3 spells CASALQGTQYF. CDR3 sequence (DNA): TGTGCTAGTGCGCTTCAGGGTACGCAGTATTTT.

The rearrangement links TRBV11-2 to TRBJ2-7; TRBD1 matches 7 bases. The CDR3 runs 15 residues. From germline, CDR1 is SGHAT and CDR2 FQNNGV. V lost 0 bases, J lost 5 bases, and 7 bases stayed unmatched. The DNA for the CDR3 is TGTGCCAGCAGCTTAGATCGACAGGGAATGAACGAGCAGTACTTC. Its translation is CASSLDRQGMNEQYF.

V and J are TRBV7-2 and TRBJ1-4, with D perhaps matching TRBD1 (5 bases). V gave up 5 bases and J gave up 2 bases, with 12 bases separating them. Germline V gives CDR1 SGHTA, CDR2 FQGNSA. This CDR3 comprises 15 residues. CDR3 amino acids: CASSVVGGTNEKLFF. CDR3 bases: TGTGCCAGCAGCGTAGTCGGGGGGACTAATGAAAAACTGTTTTTT. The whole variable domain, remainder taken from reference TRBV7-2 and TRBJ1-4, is GAGVSQSPSNKVTEKGKDVELRCDPISGHTALYWYRQSLGQGLEFLIYFQGNSAPDKSGLPSDRFSAERTGGSVSTLTIQRTQQEDSAVYLCASSVVGGTNEKLFFGSGTQLSVL.